The sequence of this T cell receptor (beta chain) was determined in a study of T cell changes during pregnancy in multiple sclerosis. With 0 bases clipped from V and 4 bases from J, the junction kept 6 bases outside the gene matches. Looked up from germline, CDR1 is SGDLS and CDR2 is YYNGEE. The CDR3 totals 15 residues. Assay: immunoSEQ multiplex PCR; the TCRdb copy retains only in-frame clones and omits some. Here the sample spans about 50,000 clones, approximately 94% being singletons. This clonotype originated in a female donor with multiple sclerosis, enrolled in a pregnancy study. The specimen comprised CD8+ T cells from peripheral blood mononuclear cells, sampled before pregnancy. This sequence joins TRBV9 and TRBJ2-7; 8 bases match TRBD2. CDR3 loop: CASSVEVSGTYEQYF. CDR3 DNA sequence: TGTGCCAGCAGCGTAGAGGTTAGCGGGACTTACGAGCAGTACTTC.